A selection of T cell receptor beta chains follows, all from one sample in a study of technical replicates of blood from several donors. Clones were read by immunoSEQ multiplex PCR, and TCRdb kept only the in-frame ones, dropping some. The sample lists tens of thousands of clones, around 97% occurring once. The sample comprised T cells isolated from PBMCs. The receptors stem from a human donor in good health. The CDR3 runs from the conserved cysteine through the conserved F or W. A D gene is named only where the DNA matches it firmly. The size field is filled for only some rows; it gives once, few, many or a size class.

D gene: NA; J gene: TRBJ1-1; clone size: NA; V gene: TRBV7-9; CDR3 DNA: TGTGCCAGCAGCGGGCCACTGAACACTGAAGCTTTCTTT; CDR3 protein: CASSGPLNTEAFF
D gene: TRBD2; J gene: TRBJ2-7; clone size: NA; V gene: TRBV7-2; CDR3 DNA: TGTGCCAGCAGCTTAAACCGGGGGGGCGAGCAGTACTTC; CDR3 protein: CASSLNRGGEQYF
D gene: TRBD1; J gene: TRBJ1-2; clone size: NA; V gene: TRBV2; CDR3 DNA: TGTGCCAGCAGTGAAGGCCCGCGGACAGGGGACTATGGCTACACCTTC; CDR3 protein: CASSEGPRTGDYGYTF
D gene: NA; J gene: TRBJ2-7; clone size: NA; V gene: TRBV19; CDR3 DNA: TGTGCCAGTAGTAACAGGCCAACCTACGAGCAGTACTTC; CDR3 protein: CASSNRPTYEQYF
D gene: TRBD2; J gene: TRBJ2-2; clone size: NA; V gene: TRBV28; CDR3 DNA: TGTGCCAGCAGAGGGGTGGGAGGGGACACCGGGGAGCTGTTTTTT; CDR3 protein: CASRGVGGDTGELFF
D gene: NA; J gene: TRBJ1-2; clone size: NA; V gene: TRBV27; CDR3 DNA: TGTGCCAGCAGCCCCGGTCGAGGGCACGGCTACACCTTC; CDR3 protein: CASSPGRGHGYTF
D gene: TRBD2; J gene: TRBJ2-4; clone size: NA; V gene: TRBV15; CDR3 DNA: TGTGCCACCAGCAGCCCCCCAGGCGGGGGGCTAGCCAAAAACATTCAGTACTTC; CDR3 protein: CATSSPPGGGLAKNIQYF
D gene: TRBD2; J gene: TRBJ2-2; clone size: NA; V gene: TRBV7-2; CDR3 DNA: TGTGCCAGCAGCTTAGGGACTAGCGGGAGTATCGGGGAGCTGTTTTTT; CDR3 protein: CASSLGTSGSIGELFF
D gene: NA; J gene: TRBJ1-5; clone size: NA; V gene: TRBV5-1; CDR3 DNA: TGCGCCAGCAGCTTGGAGGCAGGTAATCAGCCCCAGCATTTT; CDR3 protein: CASSLEAGNQPQHF
D gene: TRBD1; J gene: TRBJ1-2; clone size: NA; V gene: TRBV2; CDR3 DNA: TGTGCCAGGCGGGACAGACAATACCACTTC; CDR3 protein: CARRDRQYHF
D gene: TRBD1; J gene: TRBJ1-2; clone size: NA; V gene: TRBV6-5; CDR3 DNA: TGTGCCAGCAGTTACTCGCGGACAGGGCTAGGCTACACCTTC; CDR3 protein: CASSYSRTGLGYTF
D gene: TRBD1; J gene: TRBJ1-1; clone size: NA; V gene: TRBV6-5; CDR3 DNA: TGTGCCAGCAGTTACTCGGGACAGTTGAACACTGAAGCTTTCTTT; CDR3 protein: CASSYSGQLNTEAFF
D gene: NA; J gene: TRBJ1-1; clone size: NA; V gene: TRBV29-1; CDR3 DNA: TGCAGCGTTGACCGACAGGTCGGCGCTGAAGCTTTCTTT; CDR3 protein: CSVDRQVGAEAFF
D gene: NA; J gene: TRBJ1-1; clone size: NA; V gene: TRBV9; CDR3 DNA: TGTGCCAGCACCACAGGGATGAACACTGAAGCTTTCTTT; CDR3 protein: CASTTGMNTEAFF
D gene: TRBD2; J gene: TRBJ2-1; clone size: once; V gene: TRBV6-5; CDR3 DNA: TGTGCCAGCAATTACTTGCTAGCGGAGGCTTACAATGAGCAGTTCTTC; CDR3 protein: CASNYLLAEAYNEQFF
D gene: NA; J gene: TRBJ2-1; clone size: NA; V gene: TRBV5-6; CDR3 DNA: TGTGCCAGCAGCTTGTCGGGGTACAATGAGCAGTTCTTC; CDR3 protein: CASSLSGYNEQFF
D gene: TRBD1; J gene: TRBJ2-7; clone size: NA; V gene: TRBV4-3; CDR3 DNA: TGCGCCAGCAGCCAACGTCCGGGACAGGTCTACGAGCAGTACTTC; CDR3 protein: CASSQRPGQVYEQYF
D gene: NA; J gene: TRBJ1-3; clone size: once; V gene: TRBV2; CDR3 DNA: TGTGCCAGTAGTGGTGTACGGCTGGGGCCATCTGGAAACACCATATATTTT; CDR3 protein: CASSGVRLGPSGNTIYF
D gene: TRBD1; J gene: TRBJ1-5; clone size: NA; V gene: TRBV7-9; CDR3 DNA: TGTGCCAGCAGCTCGGGACAGGGAGAGTTTTGGGTTCAGCCCCAGCATTTT; CDR3 protein: CASSSGQGEFWVQPQHF